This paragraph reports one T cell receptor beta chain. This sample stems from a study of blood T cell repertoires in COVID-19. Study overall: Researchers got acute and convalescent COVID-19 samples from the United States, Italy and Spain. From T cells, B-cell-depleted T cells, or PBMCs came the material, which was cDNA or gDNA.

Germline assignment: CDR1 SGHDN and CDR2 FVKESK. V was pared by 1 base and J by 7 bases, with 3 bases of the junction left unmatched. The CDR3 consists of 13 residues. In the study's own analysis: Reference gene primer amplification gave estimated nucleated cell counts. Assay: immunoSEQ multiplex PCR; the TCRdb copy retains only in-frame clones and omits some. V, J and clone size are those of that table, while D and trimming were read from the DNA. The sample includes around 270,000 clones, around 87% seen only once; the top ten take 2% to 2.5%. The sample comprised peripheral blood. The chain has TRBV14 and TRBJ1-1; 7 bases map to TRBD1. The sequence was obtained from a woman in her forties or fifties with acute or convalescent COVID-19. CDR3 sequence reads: CASSQVRQGEAFF. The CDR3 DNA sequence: TGTGCCAGCAGCCAAGTAAGACAGGGTGAAGCTTTCTTT.